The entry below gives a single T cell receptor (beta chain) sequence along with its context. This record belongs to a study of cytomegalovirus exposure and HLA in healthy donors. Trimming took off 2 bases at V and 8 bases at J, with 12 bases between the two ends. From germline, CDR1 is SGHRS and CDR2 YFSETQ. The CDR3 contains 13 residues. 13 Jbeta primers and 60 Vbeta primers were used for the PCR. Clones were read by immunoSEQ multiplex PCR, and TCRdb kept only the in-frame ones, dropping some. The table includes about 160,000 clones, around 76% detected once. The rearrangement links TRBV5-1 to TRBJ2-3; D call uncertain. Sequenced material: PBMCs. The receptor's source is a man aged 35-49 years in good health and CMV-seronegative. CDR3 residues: CASSFGSSSTQYF. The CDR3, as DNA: TGCGCCAGCAGCTTTGGTTCGAGTTCTACGCAGTATTTT.